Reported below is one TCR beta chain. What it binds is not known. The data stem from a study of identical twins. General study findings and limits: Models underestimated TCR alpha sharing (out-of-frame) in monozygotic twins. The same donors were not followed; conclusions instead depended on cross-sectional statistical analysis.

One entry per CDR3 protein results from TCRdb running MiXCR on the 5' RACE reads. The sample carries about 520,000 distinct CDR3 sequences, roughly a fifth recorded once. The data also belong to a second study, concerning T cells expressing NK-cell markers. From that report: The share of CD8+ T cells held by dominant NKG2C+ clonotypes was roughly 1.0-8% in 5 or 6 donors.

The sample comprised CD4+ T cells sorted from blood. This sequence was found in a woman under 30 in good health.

DNA of the CDR3: TGCAGTGCATTGACCAGGGGCTTAGAGACCCAGTACTTC. Protein sequence: CSALTRGLETQYF. The chain recombines TRBV20-1 with TRBJ2-5; D might be TRBD1 (6 bases). Germline loops: CDR1 DFQATT, CDR2 SNEGSKA (reference sequence). Trimming removed 6 bases at V and 4 bases at J, with 15 bases between. The CDR3 loop spans 13 amino acids.